Below, one TCR beta chain is given with its context. What it recognizes is unknown. This entry comes from a study of response to subunit inactivated influenza vaccine. Study outcomes and limitations: Authors proposed each seasonal influenza vaccination draws in few new T cells.

This CDR3 is 16 amino acids long. Germline V lookup: CDR1 SGHDT, CDR2 YYEEEE. The V end was cut by 0 bases, the J end by 0 bases, with 13 bases between. TCRdb re-called the RT-PCR reads with MiXCR, one entry per CDR3 protein. The table shows 300,000 to 350,000 distinct CDR3 sequences, with approximately 21% occurring only once. This clonotype was obtained from a man aged 50 to 69 who received an inactivated influenza vaccine. The specimen was PBMCs from blood, collected about 20 months after vaccination. The genes are TRBV5-6 and TRBJ2-7, with no clear D. CDR3 bases: TGTGCCAGCAGCTTGGTTTTCAGTAGTATCTCCTACGAGCAGTACTTC. Encoded protein: CASSLVFSSISYEQYF.